The present entry profiles one T cell receptor (beta chain) with its context. What it binds is not known. Per germline, CDR1 LNHDA and CDR2 SQIVND (reference sequence). This CDR3 has 14 residues. This sample was taken from a study of T cells expressing NK-cell markers. Looking at the study overall: Of eight sequenced donors, seven were HCMV-seropositive and one HCMV-seronegative. Study-wide points: Of CD8+ T cells, about 1.0-8% belonged to dominant NKG2C+ clonotypes in 5 to 7 donors.

TCRdb reanalyzed the 5' RACE reads, giving one entry per CDR3 protein sequence and no DNA. This listing includes about 460,000 distinct CDR3 sequences. The chain recombines TRBV19 with TRBJ1-3; no DNA is available, so the TRBD1 call from TCRdb remains unchecked. Sequencing used blood T cells: a sorted CD56 or NKG2C T cell subset, CD4+ or CD8+ T cells, or bulk PBMC T cells (not recorded which). The origin of this receptor is a woman aged 45-59 years in good health. CDR3 amino acids: CASSQQGLGNTIYF.